This T cell receptor beta chain was found in a study of siplizumab effects on memory and regulatory T cells (dated by TCRdb to 2018 to 2020). Context from the whole study: The study looked at the effect of siplizumab, an anti-CD2 antibody, on alloreactive T-cell subsets in allogeneic mixed lymphocyte reactions made from human PBMCs.

For CDR1 and CDR2, the germline V gene lists SGHDT and YYEEEE. V and J lose 1 base and 4 bases, and a span of 18 bases separates them. The CDR3 spans 17 residues, from the cysteine through the phenylalanine. The sequence is cut down to CDR3 DNA, 51 bases in frame from base 1. Sorted unstimulated T cells, along with proliferating T cells recovered from mixed lymphocyte reactions, underwent TCRbeta CDR3 sequencing. Fresh whole blood from ten HLA-typed healthy donors served as the source for isolating PBMCs. To map where alloreactive clones came from, unstimulated CD4+ non-regulatory T cells were FACS-sorted. What the authors observed across the whole study: Whether proliferating Tregs from siplizumab cultures actually had suppressive function was not functionally confirmed. Of the alloreactive CD4+ clones that could be mapped, the Treg-derived share averaged about 63% with siplizumab compared with 26.9% in control reactions. Because sequences at frequencies below about 10^-5 were poorly captured, only a minor fraction of alloreactive clones could be mapped back to unstimulated subsets. Unstimulated naive T cells appeared to be more diverse than memory T cells, and naive cells seemed to make a substantial contribution to the alloresponse. Siplizumab significantly lowered the cumulative frequency of alloreactive sequences that could be traced to unstimulated CD4+ memory T cells. About 75-95% of proliferating CD4+ or CD8+ clones could not be given a naive or memory phenotype.

The protocol used for the library was the immunoSEQ multiplex PCR assay. The deep sequencing platform assayed 90,000 to 100,000 TCR templates per sample. Genomic DNA extracted from sorted T cells was used for TCRbeta CDR3 sequencing. The authors' pipeline ran thus. The R programming language was used for the clonal analysis of the TCRbeta CDR3 data. Unstimulated samples were compared with post-reaction CFSE-low samples to define alloreactive CD4+ and CD8+ clones. Regulatory or non-regulatory origin was assigned to alloreactive CD4+ clones by matching of sequences to sorted unstimulated Treg and non-Treg repertoires. As stored in TCRdb, this immuneACCESS dataset retains in-frame rearrangements with V and J assigned. A fraction of the clones does not appear; measured against another copy, unresolved V genes explain less than half of the discrepancy, and the remainder lacks a known reason. V and J calls and clone size are as listed in that table; D and trimming were resolved from the DNA. For this sample the table gives about 87,000 clones, of which 85% to 95% were detected only once. 0.3% of the sample is taken by the ten largest.

Of note for this clone: Its antigen is unknown. There are no base qualities to consult, and no much larger clone falls within one base.

Sequenced input: non-Treg CD4+ T cells sorted from blood. Taken with the paper, the label for cell subset or site translates to: FACS-sorted unstimulated CD4+ non-regulatory T cells. The receptor was isolated from a human donor in good health. This chain is built from TRBV5-6 and TRBJ1-5; the D gene lacks a confident call. At the DNA level, the sequence is TGTGCCAGCAGCTTGTTCGGGGTCCGGCCGAATAATCAGCCCCAGCATTTT. It encodes CASSLFGVRPNNQPQHF.